This T cell receptor (beta chain) was identified during a study of blood T cell repertoires in COVID-19. The assay was immunoSEQ multiplex PCR, and TCRdb's table has in-frame clones only and misses some. The data show 430,000 or so clones, roughly 90% seen once. Notes on this clone: Other DNA sequences in the sample encode the same CDR3.

Germline values: CDR1 PRHDT, CDR2 FYEKMQ (reference sequence). V shed 3 bases and J shed 4 bases, with 11 bases lying between them. This CDR3 has 14 amino acids. The TCR was taken from a woman in her 40s who had recovered from COVID-19. The chain couples TRBV13 to TRBJ2-3; D is perhaps TRBD1 (5 bases). Sequenced: PBMCs or T cells enriched from blood (not recorded which). CDR3 protein: CASSLGQGADTQYF. CDR3 DNA: TGTGCCAGCAGCTTGGGCCAGGGCGCAGATACGCAGTATTTT.